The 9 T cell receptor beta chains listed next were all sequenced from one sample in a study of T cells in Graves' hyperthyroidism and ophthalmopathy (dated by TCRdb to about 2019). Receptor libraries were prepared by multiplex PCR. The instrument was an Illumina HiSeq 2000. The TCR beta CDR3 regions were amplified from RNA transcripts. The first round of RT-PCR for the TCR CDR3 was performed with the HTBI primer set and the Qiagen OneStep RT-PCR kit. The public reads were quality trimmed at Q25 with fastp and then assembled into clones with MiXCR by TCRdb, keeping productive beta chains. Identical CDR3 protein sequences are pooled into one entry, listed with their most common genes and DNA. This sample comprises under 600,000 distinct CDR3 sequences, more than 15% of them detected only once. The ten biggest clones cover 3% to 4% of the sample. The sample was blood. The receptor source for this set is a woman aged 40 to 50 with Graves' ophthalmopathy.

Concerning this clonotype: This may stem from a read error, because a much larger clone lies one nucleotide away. In DNA, the CDR3 is TGCAGTGCTCCTAGGGCGGGGTCCAATGAGCAGTTCTTC. Translating it yields CSAPRAGSNEQFF. The chain combines TRBV20-1 with TRBJ2-1, with D possibly being TRBD2 (6 bases). From germline, CDR1 is DFQATT and CDR2 SNEGSKA (reference sequence). CDR3 size: 13 residues. Trimming took off 5 bases at V and 6 bases at J, with 14 bases between the two ends.

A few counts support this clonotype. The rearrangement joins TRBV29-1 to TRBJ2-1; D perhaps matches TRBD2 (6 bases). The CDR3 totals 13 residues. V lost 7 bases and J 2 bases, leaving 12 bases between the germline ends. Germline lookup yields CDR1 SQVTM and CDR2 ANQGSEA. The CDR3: CSAALATYNEQFF. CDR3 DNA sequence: TGCAGCGCTGCGCTAGCGACCTACAATGAGCAGTTCTTC.

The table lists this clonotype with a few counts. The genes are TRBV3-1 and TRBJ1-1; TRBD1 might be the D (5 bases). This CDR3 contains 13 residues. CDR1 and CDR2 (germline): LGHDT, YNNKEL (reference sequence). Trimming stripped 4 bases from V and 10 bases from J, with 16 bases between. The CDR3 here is CASSRPGLNRAFF. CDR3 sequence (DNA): TGTGCCAGCAGCCGCCCAGGGCTTAATAGAGCTTTCTTT.

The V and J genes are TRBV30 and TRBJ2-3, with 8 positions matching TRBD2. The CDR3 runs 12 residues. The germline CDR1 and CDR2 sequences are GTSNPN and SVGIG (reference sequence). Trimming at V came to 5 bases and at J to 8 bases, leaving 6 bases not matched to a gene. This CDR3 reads CAWGRGDGTQYF. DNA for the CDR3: TGTGCCTGGGGGCGGGGGGACGGTACGCAGTATTTT.

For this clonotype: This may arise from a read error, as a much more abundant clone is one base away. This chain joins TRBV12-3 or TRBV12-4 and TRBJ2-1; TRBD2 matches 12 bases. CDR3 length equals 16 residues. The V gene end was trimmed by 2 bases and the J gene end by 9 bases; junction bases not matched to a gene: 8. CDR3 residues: CASSLRLAGVRSEQFF. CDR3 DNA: TGTGCCAGCAGTTTAAGACTAGCGGGAGTAAGAAGTGAGCAGTTCTTC.

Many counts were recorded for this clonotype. The CDR3 protein is CASSPNPTGISQPQHF. The DNA for the CDR3 is TGTGCCAGCAGCCCGAATCCAACAGGGATCTCTCAGCCCCAGCATTTT. J is TRBJ1-5 and V is TRBV3-1; TRBD1 might be the D (6 bases). The V gene lost 4 bases and the J gene lost 6 bases, with 19 bases spanning the gap. The CDR3 has 16 residues. Germline V gives CDR1 LGHDT, CDR2 YNNKEL (reference sequence).

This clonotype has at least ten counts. CDR3 sequence reads: CASSLLQGLSYGYTF. As DNA, the CDR3 is TGCGCCAGCAGCTTGTTACAGGGATTATCCTATGGCTACACCTTC. The rearrangement uses TRBV5-1 and TRBJ1-2; D might be TRBD1 (6 bases). Germline V gene data show CDR1 as SGHRS and CDR2 as YFSETQ. CDR3 size: 15 residues. Trimming left V 1 base short and J 4 bases short, with 14 bases between.

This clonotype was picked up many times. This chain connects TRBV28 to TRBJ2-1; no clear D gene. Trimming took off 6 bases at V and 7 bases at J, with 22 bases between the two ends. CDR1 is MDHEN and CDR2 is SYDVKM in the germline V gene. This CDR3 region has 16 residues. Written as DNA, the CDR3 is TGTGCCAGCAGCCCCGACTTGGGGTCTGGGGTAAATGAGCAGTTCTTC. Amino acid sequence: CASSPDLGSGVNEQFF.

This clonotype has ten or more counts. CDR3 DNA sequence: TGTGCCTGGAGTGCTCATCGGGTCAGCAATTCCTACGAGCAGTACTTC. This encodes CAWSAHRVSNSYEQYF. The J gene is TRBJ2-7, the V gene TRBV30; D remains ambiguous. The ends were cut back, 1 base at V and 1 base at J, with 17 bases in the middle. This CDR3 spans 16 amino acids. Germline V gene data show CDR1 as GTSNPN and CDR2 as SVGIG (reference sequence).